This T cell receptor beta chain was retrieved from a study of blood T cell repertoires in COVID-19. Study-wide background: T cells, B-cell-depleted T cells, or PBMCs supplied cDNA or gDNA.

Those enrolled, adults aged about 18 to 89 years, came from 25 or so US areas. Participants' reported clinical history set cohort assignment. Donors in Cohort 3 counted as recovered after two negative PCRs, clearance, or symptom resolution. The repertoire was sequenced with immunoSEQ multiplex PCR; TCRdb's copy has only in-frame clones and lacks some. This sample carries about 180,000 clones, almost 80% of them seen once, and the ten largest clones take roughly a sixth. The V segment lost 6 bases and the J segment 1 base; nucleotides outside the gene matches: 11. The germline V gene encodes CDR1 SNHLY and CDR2 FYNNEI. The length of the CDR3 is 16 residues.

This clonotype was obtained from a woman in her forties or fifties who had recovered from COVID-19. Sample: PBMCs or T cells enriched from blood (not recorded which). The chain employs TRBV2 and TRBJ1-1; 7 bases are shared with TRBD1. The CDR3 region has the DNA TGTGCCAGCAGCGAGGCGGGACAGATAACGAACACTGAAGCTTTCTTT. As protein: CASSEAGQITNTEAFF.